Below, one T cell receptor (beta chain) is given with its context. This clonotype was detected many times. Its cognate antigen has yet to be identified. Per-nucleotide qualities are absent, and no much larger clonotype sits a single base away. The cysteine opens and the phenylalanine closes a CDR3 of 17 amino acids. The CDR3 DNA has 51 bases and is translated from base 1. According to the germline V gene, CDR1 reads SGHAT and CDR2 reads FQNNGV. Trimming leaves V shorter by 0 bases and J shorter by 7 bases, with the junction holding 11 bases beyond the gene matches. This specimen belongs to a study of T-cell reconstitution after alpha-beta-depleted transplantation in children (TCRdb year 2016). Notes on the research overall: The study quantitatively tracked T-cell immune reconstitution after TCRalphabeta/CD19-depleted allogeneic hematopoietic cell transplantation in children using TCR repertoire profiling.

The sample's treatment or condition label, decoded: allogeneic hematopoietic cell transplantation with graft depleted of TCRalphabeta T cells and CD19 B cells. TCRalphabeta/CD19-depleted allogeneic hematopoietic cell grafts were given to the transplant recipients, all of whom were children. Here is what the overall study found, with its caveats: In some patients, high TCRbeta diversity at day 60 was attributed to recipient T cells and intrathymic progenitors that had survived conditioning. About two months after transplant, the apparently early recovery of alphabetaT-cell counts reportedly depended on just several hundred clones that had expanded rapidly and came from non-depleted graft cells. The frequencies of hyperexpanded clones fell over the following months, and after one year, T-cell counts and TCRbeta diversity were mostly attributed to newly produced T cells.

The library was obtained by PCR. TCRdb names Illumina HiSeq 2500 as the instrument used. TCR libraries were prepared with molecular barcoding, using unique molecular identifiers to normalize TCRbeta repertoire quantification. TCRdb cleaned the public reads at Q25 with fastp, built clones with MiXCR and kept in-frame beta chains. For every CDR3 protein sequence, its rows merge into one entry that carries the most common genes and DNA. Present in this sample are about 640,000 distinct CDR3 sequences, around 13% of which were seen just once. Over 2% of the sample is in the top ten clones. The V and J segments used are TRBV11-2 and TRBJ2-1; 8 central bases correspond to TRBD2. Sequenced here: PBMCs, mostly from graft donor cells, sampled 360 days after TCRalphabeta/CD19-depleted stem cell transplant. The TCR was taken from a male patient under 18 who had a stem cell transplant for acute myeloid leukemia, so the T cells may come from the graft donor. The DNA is TGTGCCAGCAGCTTAGATCGGGTCGGGAGGGCCGGGAATGAGCAGTTCTTC. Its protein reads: CASSLDRVGRAGNEQFF. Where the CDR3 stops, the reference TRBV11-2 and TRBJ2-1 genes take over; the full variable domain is EAGVAQSPRYKIIEKRQSVAFWCNPISGHATLYWYQQILGQGPKLLIQFQNNGVVDDSQLPKDRFSAERLKGVDSTLKIQPAKLEDSAVYLCASSLDRVGRAGNEQFFGPGTRLTVL.